These 4 T cell receptor beta chains originate from one sample sequenced in a study of CD8+CD57+ T cells in acquired aplastic anemia. Both TCR beta VDJ combination and CDR3 sequence profiling were carried out. Genomic DNA was the template for this profiling. From the reads, TCRdb called clonotypes with MiXCR, one entry per CDR3 protein. The sample consists of 250,000 to 350,000 distinct CDR3 sequences, 45% to 70% of them appearing once. The sequencing input was sorted CD4+, CD8+, or CD8+CD57+ T cells (not recorded which) from PBMCs. These receptors came from a human donor with severe aplastic anemia or a healthy control (not recorded which).

The chain employs TRBV7-2 and TRBJ1-4, with 7 bases lining up with TRBD1. V lost 5 bases and J lost 8; bases outside the gene matches: 11. Germline CDR1 is SGHTA and CDR2 is FQGNSA. There are 15 residues in the CDR3. The CDR3 DNA reads TGTGCCAGCAGCCCCCGGGACAGCGTCGGAGAAAAACTGTTTTTT. This sequence encodes CASSPRDSVGEKLFF.

Of note for this clonotype: Sequence at one end of the junction differs from germline and may be a read error. V and J are TRBV12-3 or TRBV12-4 and TRBJ2-3; D could derive from TRBD1 or TRBD2 (5 bases each). The CDR3 loop spans 12 amino acids. The CDR3 DNA reads as TGTGCCAGCAGTTTAGATCCAGGGACGCAGAATTTT. This encodes CASSLDPGTQNF.

The J gene is TRBJ2-7, the V gene TRBV7-2, with 8 bases fitting TRBD2. V lost 1 base, J lost 9 bases, and 8 bases stayed unmatched. The length of the CDR3 is 14 residues. Per germline, CDR1 SGHTA and CDR2 FQGNSA. CDR3 nucleotides: TGTGCCAGCAGCTTAGGCGGGGGGATCGATGGGCAGTACTTC. Residues: CASSLGGGIDGQYF.

This rearrangement joins TRBV7-3 to TRBJ2-1; 9 positions match TRBD2. The CDR3 is 18 residues long. The J segment lost 8 bases and the V segment lost 5 bases, leaving 19 bases of the junction unmatched. Germline assignment: CDR1 SGHTA and CDR2 FQGTGA. CDR3 sequence reads: CASSLNPASSGAFDEQFF. CDR3 sequence (DNA): TGTGCCAGCAGCCTAAACCCGGCATCTAGCGGGGCTTTCGATGAGCAGTTCTTC.